Below, one T cell receptor beta chain is given with its context. Its antigen is unknown. V trimming: 4 bases; J trimming: 3 bases; junction bases outside the gene matches: 5. CDR1 and CDR2 (germline): SGDLS, YYNGEE. CDR3 size: 16 residues. Individual cDNA molecules carried attached unique molecular identifiers. Via MiXCR, TCRdb re-called the 5' RACE reads, giving one row per CDR3 protein. The profile shows roughly 33,000 distinct CDR3 sequences, about 5% of them singletons. The sample is drawn from a study of early T cells in non-severe SARS-CoV-2 infection. Study details: Sequencing of bulk RNA from unsorted whole blood was done, without chain pairing. Study-level points and caveats: VDJdb-based annotation leaned toward anti-spike CD8 responses and missed private and CD4 specificities.

Sequences were obtained from whole blood. This TCR was recovered from an adult who was a healthcare worker with PCR-confirmed SARS-CoV-2 infection or an uninfected control (not recorded which). The chain has TRBV9 and TRBJ2-4; the match to TRBD2 covers 12 bases. The CDR3 DNA is TGTGCCAGCAGCCTGACTAGCGGGGGAAGCAAAAACATTCAGTACTTC. Translated: CASSLTSGGSKNIQYF.